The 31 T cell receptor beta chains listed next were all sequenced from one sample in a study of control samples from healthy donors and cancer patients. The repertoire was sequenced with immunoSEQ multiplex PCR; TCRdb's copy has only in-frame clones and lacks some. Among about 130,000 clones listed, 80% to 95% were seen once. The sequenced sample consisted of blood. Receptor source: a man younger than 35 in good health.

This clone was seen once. This chain's CDR3 is CASSLVVTSGVEQYF. In DNA, the CDR3 is TGTGCCAGCAGCTTGGTCGTAACTAGCGGGGTCGAGCAGTACTTC. The rearrangement links TRBV5-4 to TRBJ2-7; 10 nucleotides line up with TRBD2. V trimming: 0 bases; J trimming: 6 bases; junction bases outside the gene matches: 6. There are 15 residues in the CDR3. Per germline, CDR1 SGHNT and CDR2 YYREEE (reference sequence).

The CDR3 region is CASSLGTEAFF. The CDR3 nucleotides read TGTGCCAGCAGCTTAGGTACTGAAGCTTTCTTT. The chain is built from TRBV7-9 and TRBJ1-1; D is unclear. V was cut by 1 base and J by 5 bases, with 2 bases left in between. The CDR3 runs to 11 residues. The germline gives CDR1 SEHNR, CDR2 FQNEAQ (reference sequence). The full variable domain, completed using reference TRBV7-9 and TRBJ1-1, is DTGVSQNPRHKITKRGQNVTFRCDPISEHNRLYWYRQTLGQGPEFLTYFQNEAQLEKSRLLSDRFSAERPKGSFSTLEIQRTEQGDSAMYLCASSLGTEAFFGQGTRLTVV.

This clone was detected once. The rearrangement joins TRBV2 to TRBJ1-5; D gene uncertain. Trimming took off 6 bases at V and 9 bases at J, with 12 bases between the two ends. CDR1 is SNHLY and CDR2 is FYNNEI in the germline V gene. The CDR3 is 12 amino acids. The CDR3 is CASSWEMGPQHF. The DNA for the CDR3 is TGTGCCAGCAGCTGGGAAATGGGGCCCCAGCATTTT.

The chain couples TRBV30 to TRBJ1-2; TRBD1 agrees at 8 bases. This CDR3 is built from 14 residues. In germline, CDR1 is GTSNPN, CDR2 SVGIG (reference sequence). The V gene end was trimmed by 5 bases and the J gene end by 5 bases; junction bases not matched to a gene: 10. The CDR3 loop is CAWAPGGAPYGYTF. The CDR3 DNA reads TGTGCCTGGGCACCAGGGGGCGCACCTTATGGCTACACCTTC.

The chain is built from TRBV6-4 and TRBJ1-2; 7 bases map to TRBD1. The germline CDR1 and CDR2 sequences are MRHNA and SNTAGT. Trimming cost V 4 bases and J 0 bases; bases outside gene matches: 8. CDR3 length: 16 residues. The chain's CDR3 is CASSANRGSANYGYTF. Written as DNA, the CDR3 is TGTGCCAGCAGTGCAAACAGGGGATCGGCTAACTATGGCTACACCTTC.

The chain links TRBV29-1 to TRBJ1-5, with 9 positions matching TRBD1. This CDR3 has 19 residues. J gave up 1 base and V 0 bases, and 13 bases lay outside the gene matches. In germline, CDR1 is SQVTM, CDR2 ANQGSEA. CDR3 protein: CSVEDLVKGQGVSNQPQHF. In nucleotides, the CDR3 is TGCAGCGTTGAAGATCTGGTTAAGGGACAGGGAGTAAGCAATCAGCCCCAGCATTTT.

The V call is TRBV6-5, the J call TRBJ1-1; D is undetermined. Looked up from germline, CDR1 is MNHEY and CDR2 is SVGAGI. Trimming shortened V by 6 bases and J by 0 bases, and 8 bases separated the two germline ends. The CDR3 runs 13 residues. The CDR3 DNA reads TGTGCCAGCAGCTGGGCGCTGAACACTGAAGCTTTCTTT. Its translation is CASSWALNTEAFF.

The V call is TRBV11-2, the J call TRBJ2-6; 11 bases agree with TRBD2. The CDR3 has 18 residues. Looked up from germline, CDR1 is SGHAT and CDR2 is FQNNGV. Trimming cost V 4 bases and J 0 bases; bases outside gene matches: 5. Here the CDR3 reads CASSSFSGGDSGANVLTF. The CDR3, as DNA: TGTGCCAGCAGCTCATTTAGCGGGGGGGACTCTGGGGCCAACGTCCTGACTTTC.

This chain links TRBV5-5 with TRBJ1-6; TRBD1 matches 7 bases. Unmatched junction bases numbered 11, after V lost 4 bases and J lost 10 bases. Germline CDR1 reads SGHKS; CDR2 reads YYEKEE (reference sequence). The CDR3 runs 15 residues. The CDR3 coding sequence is TGTGCCAGCAGCCCGGACAGGCTTCGAATCTCACCCCTCCACTTT. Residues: CASSPDRLRISPLHF.

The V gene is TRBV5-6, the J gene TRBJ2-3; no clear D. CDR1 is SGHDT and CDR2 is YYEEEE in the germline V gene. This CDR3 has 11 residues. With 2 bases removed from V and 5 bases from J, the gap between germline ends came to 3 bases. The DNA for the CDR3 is TGTGCCAGCAGCTTAGGAGATACGCAGTATTTT. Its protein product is CASSLGDTQYF.

The CDR3 DNA is TGTGCCAGCACAGTTGGGAGAACAGGGTGGACCTACGAGCAGTACTTC. It translates to CASTVGRTGWTYEQYF. The genes are TRBV27 and TRBJ2-7, with D maybe TRBD1 (6 bases). The CDR3 is 16 residues long. With 7 bases removed from V and 2 bases from J, the gap between germline ends came to 21 bases. In germline, CDR1 is MNHEY, CDR2 SMNVEV (reference sequence).

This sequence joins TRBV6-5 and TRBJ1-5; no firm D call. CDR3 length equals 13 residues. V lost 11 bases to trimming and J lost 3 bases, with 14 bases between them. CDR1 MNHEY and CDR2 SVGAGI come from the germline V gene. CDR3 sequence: CASEDRSNQPQHF. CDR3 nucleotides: TGTGCCTCCGAGGACCGATCCAATCAGCCCCAGCATTTT.

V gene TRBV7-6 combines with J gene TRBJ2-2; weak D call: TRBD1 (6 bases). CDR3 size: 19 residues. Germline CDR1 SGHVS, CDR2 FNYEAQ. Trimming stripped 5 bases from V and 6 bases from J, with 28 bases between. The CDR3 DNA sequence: TGTGCCAGCAGCCTAAACCCAATCTTCGGGACAAAGACGGCCGGGGAGCTGTTTTTT. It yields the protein CASSLNPIFGTKTAGELFF. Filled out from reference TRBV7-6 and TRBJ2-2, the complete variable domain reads GAGVSQSPRYKVTKRGQDVALRCDPISGHVSLYWYRQALGQGPEFLTYFNYEAQQDKSGLPNDRFSAERPEGSISTLTIQRTEQRDSAMYRCASSLNPIFGTKTAGELFFGEGSRLTVL.

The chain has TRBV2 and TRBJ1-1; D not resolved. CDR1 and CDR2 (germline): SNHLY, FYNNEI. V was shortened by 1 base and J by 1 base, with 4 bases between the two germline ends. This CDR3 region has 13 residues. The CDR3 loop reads CASSEESNTEAFF. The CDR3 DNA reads TGTGCCAGCAGTGAAGAGTCGAACACTGAAGCTTTCTTT.

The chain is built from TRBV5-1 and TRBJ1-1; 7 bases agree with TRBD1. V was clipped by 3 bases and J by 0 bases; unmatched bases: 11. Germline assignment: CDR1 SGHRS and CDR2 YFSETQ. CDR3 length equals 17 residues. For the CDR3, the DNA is TGCGCCAGCAGCTCTCCCACAGGGGTAAGGGTGAACACTGAAGCTTTCTTT. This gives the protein CASSSPTGVRVNTEAFF. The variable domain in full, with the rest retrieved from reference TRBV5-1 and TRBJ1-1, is KAGVTQTPRYLIKTRGQQVTLSCSPISGHRSVSWYQQTPGQGLQFLFEYFSETQRNKGNFPGRFSGRQFSNSRSEMNVSTLELGDSALYLCASSSPTGVRVNTEAFFGQGTRLTVV.

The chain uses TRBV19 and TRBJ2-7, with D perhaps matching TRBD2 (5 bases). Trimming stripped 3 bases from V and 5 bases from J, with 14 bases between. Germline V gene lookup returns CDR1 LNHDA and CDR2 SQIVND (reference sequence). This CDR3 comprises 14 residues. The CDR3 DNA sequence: TGTGCCAGTAGTATCCCCGGGGTTGACCACGAGCAGTACTTC. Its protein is CASSIPGVDHEQYF.

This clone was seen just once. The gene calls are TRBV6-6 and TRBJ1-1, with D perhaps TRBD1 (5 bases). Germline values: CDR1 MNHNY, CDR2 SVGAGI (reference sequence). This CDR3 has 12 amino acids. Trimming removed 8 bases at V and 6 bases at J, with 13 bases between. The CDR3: CASLDPGSEAFF. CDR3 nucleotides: TGTGCCAGCCTCGACCCAGGGTCTGAAGCTTTCTTT.

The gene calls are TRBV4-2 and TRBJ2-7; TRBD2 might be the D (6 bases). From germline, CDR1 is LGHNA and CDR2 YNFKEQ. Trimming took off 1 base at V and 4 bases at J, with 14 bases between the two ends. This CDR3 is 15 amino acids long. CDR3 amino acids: CASSQVGGASYEQYF. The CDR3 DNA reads TGTGCCAGCAGCCAAGTTGGCGGGGCTAGTTACGAGCAGTACTTC.

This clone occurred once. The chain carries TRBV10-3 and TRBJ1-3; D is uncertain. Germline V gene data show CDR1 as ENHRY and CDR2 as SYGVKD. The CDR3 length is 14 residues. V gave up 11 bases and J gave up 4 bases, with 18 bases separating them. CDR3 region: CAVRPSILGNTIYF. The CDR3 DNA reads TGTGCCGTCCGACCGAGTATCTTGGGAAACACCATATATTTT.

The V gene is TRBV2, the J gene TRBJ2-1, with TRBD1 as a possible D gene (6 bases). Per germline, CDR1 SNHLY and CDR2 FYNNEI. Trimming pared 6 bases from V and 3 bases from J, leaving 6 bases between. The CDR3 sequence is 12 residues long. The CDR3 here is CASRDSYNEQFF. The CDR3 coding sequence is TGTGCCAGCAGGGACAGCTACAATGAGCAGTTCTTC. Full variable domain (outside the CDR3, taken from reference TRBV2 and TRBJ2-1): EPEVTQTPSHQVTQMGQEVILRCVPISNHLYFYWYRQILGQKVEFLVSFYNNEISEKSEIFDDQFSVERPDGSNFTLKIRSTKLEDSAMYFCASRDSYNEQFFGPGTRLTVL.

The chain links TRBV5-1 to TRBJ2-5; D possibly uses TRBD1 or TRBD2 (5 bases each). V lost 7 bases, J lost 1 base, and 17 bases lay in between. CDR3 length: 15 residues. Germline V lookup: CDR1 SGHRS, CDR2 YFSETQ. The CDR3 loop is CASGPGAQSQETQYF. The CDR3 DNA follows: TGCGCCAGCGGACCCGGGGCACAGAGCCAAGAGACCCAGTACTTC.

CDR3 protein: CASTPQEANYGYTF. Here the CDR3 DNA reads TGTGCCAGTACCCCCCAGGAAGCTAACTATGGCTACACCTTC. The V and J genes are TRBV19 and TRBJ1-2; D remains unclear. The CDR3 spans 14 residues. Germline lookup yields CDR1 LNHDA and CDR2 SQIVND (reference sequence). Trimming pared 7 bases from V and 0 bases from J, leaving 12 bases between.

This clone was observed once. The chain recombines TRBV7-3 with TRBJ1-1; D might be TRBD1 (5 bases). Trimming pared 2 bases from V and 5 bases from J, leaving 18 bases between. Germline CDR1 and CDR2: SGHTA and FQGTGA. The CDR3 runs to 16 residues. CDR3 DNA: TGTGCCAGCAGCTTAGACGGTATGGCAGGGAAAACTGAAGCTTTCTTT. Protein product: CASSLDGMAGKTEAFF.

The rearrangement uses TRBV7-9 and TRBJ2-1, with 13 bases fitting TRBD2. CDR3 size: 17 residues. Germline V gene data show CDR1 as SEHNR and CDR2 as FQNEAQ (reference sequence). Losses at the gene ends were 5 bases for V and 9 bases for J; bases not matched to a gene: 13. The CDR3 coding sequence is TGTGCCAGCAGCCCTCGGACTAGCGGGGGCTTACAAGTTGAGCAGTTCTTC. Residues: CASSPRTSGGLQVEQFF. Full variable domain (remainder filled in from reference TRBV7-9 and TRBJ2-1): DTGVSQNPRHKITKRGQNVTFRCDPISEHNRLYWYRQTLGQGPEFLTYFQNEAQLEKSRLLSDRFSAERPKGSFSTLEIQRTEQGDSAMYLCASSPRTSGGLQVEQFFGPGTRLTVL.

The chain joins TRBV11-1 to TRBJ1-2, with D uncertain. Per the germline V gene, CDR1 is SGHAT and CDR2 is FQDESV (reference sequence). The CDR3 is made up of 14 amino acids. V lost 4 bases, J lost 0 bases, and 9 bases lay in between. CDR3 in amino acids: CASSSQPSNYGYTF. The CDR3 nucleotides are TGTGCCAGCAGCTCGCAGCCATCTAACTATGGCTACACCTTC. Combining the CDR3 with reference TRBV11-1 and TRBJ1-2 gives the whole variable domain EAEVAQSPRYKITEKSQAVAFWCDPISGHATLYWYRQILGQGPELLVQFQDESVVDDSQLPKDRFSAERLKGVDSTLKIQPAELGDSAMYLCASSSQPSNYGYTFGSGTRLTVV.

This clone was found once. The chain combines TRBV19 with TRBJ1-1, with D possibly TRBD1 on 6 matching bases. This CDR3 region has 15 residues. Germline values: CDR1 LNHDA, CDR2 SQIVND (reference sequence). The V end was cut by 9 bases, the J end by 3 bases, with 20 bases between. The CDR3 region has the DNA TGTGCCAGAAGGAGGTGGACAGAAATACACACTGAAGCTTTCTTT. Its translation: CARRRWTEIHTEAFF.

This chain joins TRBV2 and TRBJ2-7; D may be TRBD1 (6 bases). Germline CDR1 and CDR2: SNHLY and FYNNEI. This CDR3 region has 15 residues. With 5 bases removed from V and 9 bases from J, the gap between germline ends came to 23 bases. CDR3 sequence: CASSKKVAGEQRQYF. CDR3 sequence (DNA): TGTGCCAGCAGTAAAAAGGTTGCAGGGGAACAGAGGCAGTACTTC.

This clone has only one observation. CDR3 coding DNA: TGTGCCAGCAGCTCCTGGAGGCCTCTTCTAGCGGGGGGAGCCTACGAGCAGTACTTC. It specifies CASSSWRPLLAGGAYEQYF. The V and J genes are TRBV11-2 and TRBJ2-7; 11 bases fit TRBD2. Germline assignment: CDR1 SGHAT and CDR2 FQNNGV. The CDR3 runs to 19 residues. The junction had 16 bases not matched to a gene; V was cut back by 4 bases and J by 2 bases.

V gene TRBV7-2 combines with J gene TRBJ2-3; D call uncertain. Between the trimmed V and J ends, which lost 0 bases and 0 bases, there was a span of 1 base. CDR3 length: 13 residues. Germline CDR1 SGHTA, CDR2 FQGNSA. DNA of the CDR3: TGTGCCAGCAGCTTAGCCAGCACAGATACGCAGTATTTT. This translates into CASSLASTDTQYF.

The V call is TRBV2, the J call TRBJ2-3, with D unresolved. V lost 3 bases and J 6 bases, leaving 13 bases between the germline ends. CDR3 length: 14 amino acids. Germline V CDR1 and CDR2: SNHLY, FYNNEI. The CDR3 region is CASSDNPRQDTQYF. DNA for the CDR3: TGTGCCAGCAGTGATAACCCGCGGCAGGATACGCAGTATTTT.

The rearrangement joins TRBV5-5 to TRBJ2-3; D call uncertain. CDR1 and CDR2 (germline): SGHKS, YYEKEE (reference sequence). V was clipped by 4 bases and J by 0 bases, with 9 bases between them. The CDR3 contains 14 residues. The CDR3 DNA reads TGTGCCAGCAGCCTACAGAGTAGCACAGATACGCAGTATTTT. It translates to CASSLQSSTDTQYF. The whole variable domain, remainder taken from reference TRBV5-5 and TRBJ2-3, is DAGVTQSPTHLIKTRGQQVTLRCSPISGHKSVSWYQQVLGQGPQFIFQYYEKEERGRGNFPDRFSARQFPNYSSELNVNALLLGDSALYLCASSLQSSTDTQYFGPGTRLTVL.